This T cell receptor beta chain was captured in a study of T cell repertoires in cytomegalovirus infection. About the research overall: Used in the study were CMV epitopes, some recently identified and HLA-C-restricted, others well-studied and HLA-B-restricted. TCR beta signatures that were public indicated CMV infection and matching HLA type. Study-level points and caveats: There were HLA-C-restricted CMV-specific TCR beta clonotypes dominating the ex vivo response. Totalled public TCR beta family frequency picked out people who carried CMV plus the relevant HLA.

This CDR3 comprises 14 residues. CDR1 is SGHVT, CDR2 SQSDAQ, per germline. Trimming stripped 5 bases from V and 6 bases from J, with 14 bases between. TCRdb reprocessed the reads via MiXCR and lists one record per CDR3 protein. The repertoire has around 750,000 distinct CDR3 sequences, approximately 32% of them found once; the top ten carry roughly 12%. With respect to this clonotype: Its target is not known.

The chain couples TRBV7-4 to TRBJ2-1, with D perhaps TRBD1 (7 bases). Specimen: cultured CD8+ T cells from PBMCs, collected from culture after CMV antigen stimulation. The TCR comes from a human donor in good health (CMV status not recorded). Some clones in this sample may be carry-over from other donors' samples. The CDR3 region has the DNA TGTGCCAGCAGCCACCGACAGGGACTCAATGAGCAGTTCTTC. It encodes CASSHRQGLNEQFF.